The present T cell receptor beta chain was sequenced within a study of OX40 agonist ivuxolimab in advanced cancers. Sequencing was performed with immunoSEQ multiplex PCR; in TCRdb, only in-frame clones are kept and a portion is missing. The profile shows some 43,000 clones, over 90% of them singletons. Drawing of blood for sampling happened at baseline, at cycle 4 day 1, and at cycle 7 day 1. V lost 1 base and J lost 0, with 13 bases in between. This CDR3 has 16 residues. The germline gives CDR1 SQVTM, CDR2 ANQGSEA. The J gene is TRBJ2-1, the V gene TRBV29-1; a possible D gene is TRBD2 (6 bases). The sequence derives from an adult with an advanced solid tumor such as melanoma, head and neck, liver or kidney cancer. The sequencing used CD4+ or CD8+ T cells sorted from blood, collected in a trial of the OX40 agonist ivuxolimab. CDR3 amino acids: CSVEGEDARSYNEQFF. DNA for the CDR3: TGCAGCGTTGAAGGGGAGGACGCCCGCTCCTACAATGAGCAGTTCTTC.